A selection of T cell receptor beta chains follows, all from one sample in a study of monozygotic twins with cystic fibrosis. Only in-frame clones appear in the TCRdb table, and some are missing; sequencing was by immunoSEQ multiplex PCR. There are about 7,500 clones in the sample; 90% to 95% occur only once, and about 0.49% lies in the top ten. The specimen sequenced was blood. These receptors originate from a boy aged 2 to 10 with cystic fibrosis. The CDR3 runs from the conserved cysteine through the conserved F or W.

V: TRBV27; CDR3: CASSFGDTQYF
V: TRBV11-1; CDR3: CASSSPGGTDTQYF
V: TRBV7-9; CDR3: CARGTGDNEQFF
V: TRBV18; CDR3: CASSPGGGPDQPQHF
V: TRBV25-1; CDR3: CASRSSVTRGGNEQFF
V: TRBV11-3; CDR3: CASSSSTTQYF
V: TRBV27; CDR3: CASSRGQRQYF
V: TRBV5-1; CDR3: CASSLGQGDSYEQYF
V: TRBV5-1; CDR3: CASSLAGTGGGWNEKLFF
V: TRBV18; CDR3: CASSPVGGWEQYF
V: TRBV5-1; CDR3: CASRLRGVSNQPQHF
V: TRBV6-4; CDR3: CASRASGDTDTQYF
V: TRBV5-4; CDR3: CASSSTDTQYF
V: TRBV4-2; CDR3: CASSPTPGADGYTF
V: TRBV18; CDR3: CASSPLGTGGVGEQYF
V: TRBV5-4; CDR3: CASTAYESVDTEAFF
V: TRBV9; CDR3: CASAGTPQETQYF
V: TRBV9; CDR3: CASSPPGTGEGYTF
V: TRBV18; CDR3: CASSPYEDSPLHF
V: TRBV9; CDR3: CASSWGLAGTYEQYF
V: TRBV5-1; CDR3: CASSLRTKVGGGTDTQYF
V: TRBV4-2; CDR3: CASSQDLSDTQYF
V: TRBV9; CDR3: CASSVAGVPYEQYF
V: TRBV14; CDR3: CASSLLTGRQTQYF
V: TRBV2; CDR3: CARRGDTQYF
V: TRBV7-2; CDR3: CASRRSGIFGDTEAFF
V: TRBV4-1; CDR3: CASSRISQGSRDTGELFF
V: TRBV7-2; CDR3: CASSSGTEERFF
V: TRBV10-3; CDR3: CAIADTGSGNTIYF
V: TRBV18; CDR3: CASSPSIGDTQYF
V: TRBV6-5; CDR3: CASSYDGGGNTIYF
V: TRBV4-3; CDR3: CASSYGQGTTDTQYF
V: TRBV6-1; CDR3: CASTRGSTDTQYF
V: TRBV6-5; CDR3: CASSYEGPHNEQFF
V: TRBV27; CDR3: CASRAGQGLSQPQHF
V: TRBV9; CDR3: CASSVADTQYF
V: TRBV29-1; CDR3: CSGTRGLLQETQYF
V: TRBV11-3; CDR3: CASSQGRRGNPSYEQYF
V: TRBV11-2; CDR3: CASSLDGVMAHEQYF
V: TRBV4-2; CDR3: CASSHSGGLGNEQFF
V: TRBV5-6; CDR3: CASSLRPRGAGEQYF
V: TRBV5-1; CDR3: CASSLEPQGETQYF
V: TRBV4-1; CDR3: CASSHGQLAKNIQYF
V: TRBV2; CDR3: CASSDNYIGSTEAFF
V: TRBV7-8; CDR3: CASSLVGAGANVLTF
V: TRBV7-3; CDR3: CASSPGSQGDYGYTF
V: TRBV2; CDR3: CASRATGRSEKLFF
V: TRBV29-1; CDR3: CSVEDPGQGKDYEQYF
V: TRBV2; CDR3: CASKGGDQPQHF
V: TRBV10-3; CDR3: CAISESEDRAAFF
V: TRBV18; CDR3: CASSPSAYEQYF
V: TRBV6-5; CDR3: CASREVWGNYEQYF
V: TRBV2; CDR3: CASSDLRGGNSPLHF
V: TRBV5-1; CDR3: CASSLRTGNNEKLFF
V: TRBV5-6; CDR3: CASSPGGGREQYF